This TCR beta chain was sequenced during a study of CDR3 diversity in severe acne. One entry per CDR3 protein, called by TCRdb with MiXCR from the PCR reads. Among some 84,000 distinct CDR3 sequences listed, roughly 52% were seen once. This clonotype was seen more than once but under ten times. There are 13 residues in the CDR3. Germline V CDR1 and CDR2: SGHNT, YYREEE (reference sequence). V was shortened by 5 bases and J by 10 bases, with 18 bases between the two germline ends. The chain joins TRBV5-4 to TRBJ1-2; weak D call: TRBD1 (6 bases). This receptor was identified in a male donor in good health, serving as a control. Material: blood. In DNA form, the CDR3 reads TGTGCCAGCAGACCCGACAGGATCCAAGACTACACCTTC. As protein: CASRPDRIQDYTF.